A selection of T cell receptor beta chains follows, all from one sample in a study of blood T cell repertoires in COVID-19. Generated by immunoSEQ multiplex PCR, the TCRdb table keeps only in-frame clones and is missing some. The sample carries 15,000 to 20,000 clones, approximately 85% recorded once. The sample was peripheral blood. The origin of the receptors is an elderly man with acute or convalescent COVID-19. The CDR3 runs from the conserved cysteine through the conserved F or W. Fields, in order: clone size, V gene, D gene, CDR3 length, J gene, CDR3 protein, CDR3 DNA. A D gene is named only where the DNA matches it firmly. Clone size, where shown, is once, few, many, or a class for clones that have expanded.

>once|TRBV9|.|16|TRBJ1-6
CASSVGDLGGGSPLHF
TGTGCCAGCAGCGTAGGGGACTTGGGGGGTGGCTCACCCCTCCACTTT
>.|TRBV19|.|13|TRBJ2-4
CASSIRGDGSSNF
TGTGCCAGTAGTATCCGCGGGGACGGCTCTTCGAACTTC
>few|TRBV20-1|.|11|TRBJ1-2
CSPGENLSYTF
TGCAGCCCGGGAGAAAACCTTAGCTACACCTTC
>.|TRBV10-3|TRBD1|11|TRBJ1-2
CATGTGSGYTF
TGTGCCACGGGGACAGGGAGCGGCTACACCTTC
>.|TRBV30|.|13|TRBJ1-1
CAWSVLPSTEAFF
TGTGCCTGGAGTGTACTCCCGAGCACTGAAGCTTTCTTT
>.|TRBV11-2|.|16|TRBJ1-1
CASSLVMGQPNTEAFF
TGTGCCAGCAGCTTAGTGATGGGACAACCGAACACTGAAGCTTTCTTT
>.|TRBV5-1|TRBD1|16|TRBJ2-7
CASSLGRGQGIYEQYF
TGCGCCAGCAGCTTGGGGAGGGGACAGGGGATCTACGAGCAGTACTTC
>.|TRBV3-1/TRBV3-2|TRBD1|13|TRBJ2-7
CASSLGRSGQANF
TGTGCCAGCAGCCTGGGACGTTCGGGACAGGCAAACTTC
>few|TRBV6-5|.|15|TRBJ1-2
CASRVDSLPNYGYTF
TGTGCCAGCAGGGTAGACAGTCTGCCTAACTATGGCTACACCTTC
>.|TRBV7-2|.|13|TRBJ2-2
CASSRTVSGELFF
TGTGCCAGCAGCCGCACAGTATCCGGGGAGCTGTTTTTT
>.|TRBV7-9|.|16|TRBJ2-5
CASSLVGSPYQETQYF
TGTGCCAGCAGCTTAGTAGGGAGCCCGTACCAAGAGACCCAGTACTTC
>.|TRBV3-1/TRBV3-2|TRBD2|15|TRBJ2-7
CASSSRGGGAREQYF
TGTGCCAGCAGCTCCAGGGGCGGGGGGGCTCGGGAGCAGTACTTC
>.|TRBV18|.|12|TRBJ1-2
CASSPLNYGYTF
TGTGCCAGCTCACCTCTGAACTATGGCTACACCTTC
>.|TRBV6-2/TRBV6-3|.|15|TRBJ1-5
CASSVGGGGNQPQHF
TGTGCCAGCAGCGTTGGGGGAGGGGGGAATCAGCCCCAGCATTTT
>.|TRBV7-9|.|15|TRBJ1-3
CASSPSGSSGNTIYF
TGTGCCAGCAGCCCTTCAGGCAGCTCTGGAAACACCATATATTTT
>.|TRBV5-8|.|15|TRBJ1-5
CASSFQTRLNQPQHF
TGTGCCAGCAGCTTTCAGACACGGCTCAATCAGCCCCAGCATTTT
>.|TRBV28|TRBD1|14|TRBJ1-1
CASSLGTGEVEAFF
TGTGCCAGCAGTTTAGGGACAGGGGAAGTTGAAGCTTTCTTT
>.|TRBV27|TRBD1|15|TRBJ1-5
CASSGRGRLGQPQHF
TGTGCCAGCTCGGGCAGGGGGCGATTGGGACAGCCCCAGCATTTT
>.|TRBV19|TRBD2|17|TRBJ2-5
CASSRTSGGALGETQYF
TGTGCCAGTTCCCGGACTAGCGGGGGGGCATTGGGAGAGACCCAGTACTTC
>.|TRBV5-6|TRBD1|15|TRBJ1-2
CASSLVGGGNYGYTF
TGTGCCAGCAGCTTGGTTGGAGGGGGCAACTATGGCTACACCTTC
>few|TRBV19|.|12|TRBJ1-5
CASRRGNQPQHF
TGTGCCAGCCGCAGGGGCAATCAGCCCCAGCATTTT
>.|TRBV7-2|TRBD1|15|TRBJ2-2
CASRHTGGRTGELFF
TGTGCCAGCAGACACACAGGGGGCCGGACCGGGGAGCTGTTTTTT
>.|TRBV5-1|.|15|TRBJ2-3
CASSLEPRSTDTQYF
TGCGCCAGCAGCTTGGAACCGCGGAGCACAGATACGCAGTATTTT